This T cell receptor beta chain derives from a study of vaccination effects on CD4 cells after COVID-19. General study findings and limits: Only a single clone (1 of 255 vaccine-induced clones in healthy vaccinees) cross-reacted with common cold coronaviruses. Convalescent patients were scarce in the study, and it lacked early post-infection timepoints. Clones of infection and vaccine origin contracted markedly late after vaccination.

The CDR3 totals 15 residues. The germline V and J ends were trimmed by 1 base and 4 bases, with 14 bases remaining between them. Looked up from germline, CDR1 is SGHRS and CDR2 is YFSETQ. The table came from immunoSEQ multiplex PCR; TCRdb's copy has only in-frame clones and leaves some out. The sample carries under 40,000 clones, approximately 84% recorded once. Expansion of antigen-specific CD4+ T cells with viral peptide pools was carried out by the ViraFEST assay before sequencing. Cultured cells yielded isolated CD4+ T cells after approximately nine days. Participants were vaccinated with two doses of either the BNT162b2 or mRNA-1273 vaccine. According to the study, vaccine recipients showed no prior SARS-CoV-2 infection and negative nucleocapsid antibodies. Of note for this clone: The antigen is undetermined.

The TCR was taken from a human donor who received a COVID-19 vaccine. Some clones in this sample may be carry-over from other donors' samples. This material consisted of CD4+ T cells from PBMCs cultured with HCoV-NL63 spike peptides, taken after COVID-19 vaccination. The V and J genes are TRBV5-1 and TRBJ1-2, with D tentatively TRBD1 (6 bases). CDR3 sequence (DNA): TGCGCCAGCAGCTTGAAGCTCGGGACATTCTATGGCTACACCTTC. Translating gives CASSLKLGTFYGYTF.